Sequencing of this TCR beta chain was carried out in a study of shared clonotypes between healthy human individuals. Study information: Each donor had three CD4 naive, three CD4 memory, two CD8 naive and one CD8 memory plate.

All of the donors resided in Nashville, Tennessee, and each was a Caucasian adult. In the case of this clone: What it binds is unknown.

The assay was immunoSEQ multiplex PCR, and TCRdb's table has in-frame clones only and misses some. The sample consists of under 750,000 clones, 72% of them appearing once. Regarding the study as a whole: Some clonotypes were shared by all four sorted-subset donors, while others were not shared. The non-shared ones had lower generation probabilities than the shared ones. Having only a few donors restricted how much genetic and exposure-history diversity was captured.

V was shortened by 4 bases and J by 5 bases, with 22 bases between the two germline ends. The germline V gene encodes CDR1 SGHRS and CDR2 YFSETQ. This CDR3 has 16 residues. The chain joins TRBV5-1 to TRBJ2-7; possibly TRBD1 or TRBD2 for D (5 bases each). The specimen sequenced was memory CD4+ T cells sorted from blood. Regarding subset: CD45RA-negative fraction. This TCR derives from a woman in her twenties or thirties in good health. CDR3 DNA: TGCGCCAGCAGCCCCCGAGAGGGCAGGGAATATAACGAGCAGTACTTC. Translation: CASSPREGREYNEQYF.